Each of the 16 T cell receptor beta chains below was sequenced from the same sample in a study of spatial heterogeneity in lung cancer. MiXCR, run by TCRdb on the 5' RACE reads, gives a single entry per CDR3 protein. The top ten clones hold 30% to 35% of a sample with about 14,000 distinct CDR3 sequences, roughly a tenth of them seen once. Specified time point: sample taken at primary tumor resection. The input material, whole RNA from tumor, nontumor lung or frozen PBMC, was sequenced unsorted. This sample comprised PBMCs, obtained at surgery. All receptors derive from a female donor with early-stage non-small cell lung cancer.

This clonotype was observed many times. CDR3 amino acids: CSVKDRFLTDTQYF. The CDR3 DNA reads TGCAGCGTTAAGGACAGGTTTCTTACAGATACGCAGTATTTT. The V call is TRBV29-1, the J call TRBJ2-3; 7 bases align to TRBD1. The CDR3 has 14 residues. The trim removed 5 bases at V and 3 bases at J, leaving 8 bases unmatched. Germline lookup yields CDR1 SQVTM and CDR2 ANQGSEA.

By sample fraction, this clonotype is medium-sized. The chain couples TRBV5-1 to TRBJ1-1; 7 positions match TRBD1. Trimming cost V 4 bases and J 0 bases; bases outside gene matches: 15. The CDR3 length is 18 residues. Looked up from germline, CDR1 is SGHRS and CDR2 is YFSETQ. The CDR3 reads CASSPDRRDRALNTEAFF. The CDR3 bases are TGCGCCAGCAGCCCGGACCGCCGGGACAGAGCTTTGAACACTGAAGCTTTCTTT.

In regard to this clonotype: A much larger clone lies one base from this, so it may be a read error. The CDR3 DNA sequence: TGTGCCAGCAGTGATAGACGGAACAGGGTGAGCAATGAGCAGTTCTTC. Amino acid sequence: CASSDRRNRVSNEQFF. The V gene is TRBV6-1, the J gene TRBJ2-1; maybe TRBD1 (6 bases). The CDR3 runs to 16 residues. The germline V gene encodes CDR1 MNHNS and CDR2 SASEGT. Trimming took 3 bases from V and 6 from J, leaving 18 bases between them.

This clonotype was counted ten times or more. The rearrangement links TRBV3-1 to TRBJ1-3; D gene ambiguous. Trimming pared 5 bases from V and 4 bases from J, leaving 9 bases between. The CDR3 extends over 13 amino acids. Germline CDR1 LGHDT, CDR2 YNNKEL (reference sequence). CDR3 in DNA: TGTGCCAGCAGCAACTTGGGCGGAAACACCATATATTTT. This translates into CASSNLGGNTIYF. The complete variable domain, with remaining parts taken from reference TRBV3-1 and TRBJ1-3, reads DTAVSQTPKYLVTQMGNDKSIKCEQNLGHDTMYWYKQDSKKFLKIMFSYNNKELIINETVPNRFSPKSPDKAHLNLHINSLELGDSAVYFCASSNLGGNTIYFGEGSWLTVV.

This clonotype came up a few times. The chain has TRBV3-1 and TRBJ2-1, with D hard to call. CDR1 LGHDT and CDR2 YNNKEL come from the germline V gene (reference sequence). CDR3 length: 12 amino acids. Trimming stripped 5 bases from V and 6 bases from J, with 8 bases between. As DNA, the CDR3 is TGTGCCAGCAGCGGGGTAGGCAATGAGCAGTTCTTC. This codes for CASSGVGNEQFF.

As to this clonotype: One end of the junction is discordant with germline, which a read error may explain. The V and J genes are TRBV12-3 or TRBV12-4 and TRBJ1-1, with D possibly being TRBD1 (5 bases). The CDR3 is 11 amino acids. The CDR3 region has the DNA TGTGTCAGCAGTTCTTGGGGCTTGGCTTTCTTT. Protein: CVSSSWGLAFF.

Many counts were recorded for this clonotype. The chain is built from TRBV29-1 and TRBJ1-4; weak D call: TRBD1 (6 bases). V was cut by 5 bases and J by 5 bases, with 15 bases left in between. This CDR3 has 14 residues. From germline, CDR1 is SQVTM and CDR2 ANQGSEA. CDR3 protein: CSVSTGRTNEKLFF. CDR3 in DNA: TGCAGCGTTTCTACAGGGCGCACGAATGAAAAACTGTTTTTT. The variable domain in full, completed from reference TRBV29-1 and TRBJ1-4, reads SAVISQKPSRDICQRGTSLTIQCQVDSQVTMMFWYRQQPGQSLTLIATANQGSEATYESGFVIDKFPISRPNLTFSTLTVSNMSPEDSSIYLCSVSTGRTNEKLFFGSGTQLSVL.

This chain joins TRBV20-1 and TRBJ2-7, with TRBD2 identical over 7 bases. The V and J ends lost 7 bases and 6 bases, in that order; junction bases with no gene match: 15. Germline values: CDR1 DFQATT, CDR2 SNEGSKA (reference sequence). The CDR3 has 14 amino acids. The CDR3 protein is CSVSSGVSDGEQYF. The CDR3 coding sequence is TGCAGTGTCTCAAGCGGGGTAAGCGATGGCGAGCAGTACTTC.

This clonotype was seen ten or more times. The chain employs TRBV2 and TRBJ2-5; TRBD2 matches at 15 bases. Germline values: CDR1 SNHLY, CDR2 FYNNEI. J was trimmed by 1 base and V by 7 bases; bases with no gene match: 13. CDR3 length: 19 residues. The CDR3: CASNPGLAGGLRSQETQYF. The CDR3 coding sequence is TGTGCCAGCAACCCGGGACTAGCGGGGGGTCTAAGATCCCAAGAGACCCAGTACTTC.

This clonotype was seen only a few times. This rearrangement joins TRBV7-3 to TRBJ2-3; 10 nucleotides match TRBD2. In germline, CDR1 is SGHTA, CDR2 FQGTGA. CDR3 length equals 15 residues. Unmatched junction bases numbered 5, after V lost 6 bases and J lost 2 bases. The CDR3 loop reads CASSLAGETTDTQYF. The CDR3 DNA reads TGTGCCAGCAGTCTAGCGGGGGAGACCACAGATACGCAGTATTTT.

The chain links TRBV12-3 or TRBV12-4 to TRBJ2-2, with 9 nucleotides matching TRBD1. The CDR3 extends over 15 amino acids. J gave up 6 bases and V 5 bases, and 7 bases lay outside the gene matches. The CDR3 coding sequence is TGTGCCAGCAGTCGCGGGACAGGGATGCCCGGGGAGCTGTTTTTT. It encodes CASSRGTGMPGELFF.

This clonotype has at least ten counts. This chain links TRBV2 with TRBJ2-3; 11 bases agree with TRBD2. The CDR3 loop spans 15 amino acids. Germline loops: CDR1 SNHLY, CDR2 FYNNEI. V dropped 6 bases and J dropped 4; count of bases not matched to a gene: 6. The CDR3 loop reads CASRRTSGSADTQYF. The CDR3 region has the DNA TGTGCCAGCAGAAGGACTAGCGGGTCCGCAGATACGCAGTATTTT.

This clonotype was seen many times. The chain combines TRBV12-3 or TRBV12-4 with TRBJ2-5; the match to TRBD2 covers 7 bases. The V gene end was trimmed by 7 bases and the J gene end by 5 bases; junction bases not matched to a gene: 7. The CDR3 is made up of 13 amino acids. CDR3 sequence: CASTPGLMETQYF. CDR3 coding DNA: TGTGCCAGCACCCCGGGACTAATGGAGACCCAGTACTTC.

This clonotype was counted a few times. The V and J genes are TRBV18 and TRBJ1-6; D unclear. The V gene lost 2 bases and the J gene lost 9 bases, with 8 bases spanning the gap. This CDR3 contains 13 residues. Germline CDR1 and CDR2: KGHSH and LQKENI. CDR3 protein: CASSPTEPSPLHF. The CDR3, as DNA: TGTGCCAGCTCACCAACAGAACCTTCACCCCTCCACTTT.

This clonotype was counted ten times or more. The chain uses TRBV7-2 and TRBJ2-2; possibly TRBD2 for D (6 bases). Germline CDR1 is SGHTA and CDR2 is FQGNSA. The CDR3 is 16 amino acids. Trimming removed 4 bases at V and 2 bases at J, with 14 bases between. The CDR3: CASSSRGTFNTGELFF. Here the CDR3 DNA reads TGTGCCAGCAGCTCCCGGGGGACTTTTAACACCGGGGAGCTGTTTTTT. Supplemented by reference TRBV7-2 and TRBJ2-2, the full variable domain reads GAGVSQSPSNKVTEKGKDVELRCDPISGHTALYWYRQSLGQGLEFLIYFQGNSAPDKSGLPSDRFSAERTGGSVSTLTIQRTQQEDSAVYLCASSSRGTFNTGELFFGEGSRLTVL.

This clonotype was counted a few times. The rearrangement uses TRBV11-2 and TRBJ1-4; D ambiguous. Trimming removed 0 bases from V and 7 bases from J, with 18 bases in between. The CDR3 spans 17 residues. Germline V gene lookup returns CDR1 SGHAT and CDR2 FQNNGV. CDR3: CASSLEVFGILGEKLFF. The CDR3, as DNA: TGTGCCAGCAGCTTAGAAGTGTTCGGGATCTTGGGTGAAAAACTGTTTTTT.